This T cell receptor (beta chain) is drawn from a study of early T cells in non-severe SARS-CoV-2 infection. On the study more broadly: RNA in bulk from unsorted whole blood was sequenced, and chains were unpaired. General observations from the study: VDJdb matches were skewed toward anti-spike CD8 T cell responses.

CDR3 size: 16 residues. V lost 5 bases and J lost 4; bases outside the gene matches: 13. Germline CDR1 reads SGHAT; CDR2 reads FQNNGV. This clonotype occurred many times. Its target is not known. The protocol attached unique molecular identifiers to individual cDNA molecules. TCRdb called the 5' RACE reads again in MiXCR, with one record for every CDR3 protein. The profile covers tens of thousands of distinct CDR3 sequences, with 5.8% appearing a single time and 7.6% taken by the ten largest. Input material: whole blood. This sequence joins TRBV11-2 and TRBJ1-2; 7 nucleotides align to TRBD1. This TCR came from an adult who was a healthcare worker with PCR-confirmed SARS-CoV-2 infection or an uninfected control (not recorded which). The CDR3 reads CASSARTGRVSYGYTF. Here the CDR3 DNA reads TGTGCCAGCAGCGCTAGGACAGGAAGAGTATCCTATGGCTACACCTTC.